The present entry profiles one T cell receptor beta chain with its context. The sample comes from a study of control samples from healthy donors and cancer patients. The protocol was immunoSEQ multiplex PCR, while the TCRdb copy is restricted to in-frame clones and leaves out a portion. The sample contains 75,000 to 90,000 clones, roughly 86% of which appear only once. The ends were cut back, 3 bases at V and 3 bases at J, with 6 bases in the middle. This CDR3 has 12 residues. CDR1 and CDR2 (germline): KGHSH, LQKENI. Sequenced sample: blood. This TCR was recovered from a man aged 25-45 years in good health. The chain carries TRBV18 and TRBJ2-7; D unclear. CDR3 nucleotides: TGTGCCAGCTCACCTGAAGGCTACGAGCAGTACGTC. This translates into CASSPEGYEQYV.